This T cell receptor beta chain originates from a study of siplizumab effects on memory and regulatory T cells. The study, taken as a whole, reports: Versus less than 35% in controls, the mappable alloreactive CD4+ clones averaged roughly 69% Treg-derived with siplizumab. Memory cells seemed less diverse than naive T cells, which also seemed major contributors to the alloresponse. Proliferating siplizumab-culture Treg suppressive function went unconfirmed.

Profiled with immunoSEQ multiplex PCR; TCRdb holds only in-frame clones, not every one. The profile shows around 110,000 clones, 94% of them singletons. Looked up from germline, CDR1 is KGHSH and CDR2 is LQKENI. V lost 4 bases and J 1 base, leaving 7 bases between the germline ends. This CDR3 spans 13 amino acids. Turning to this clone: No antigen is known for it.

V usage is TRBV18 and J usage is TRBJ1-1; D perhaps matches TRBD1 (6 bases). The sequence was obtained from a human donor in good health. The sample taken for sequencing was non-Treg CD4+ T cells sorted from blood. The CDR3 sequence is CASSLDRNTEAFF. The CDR3 DNA follows: TGTGCCAGCTCACTGGACAGGAACACTGAAGCTTTCTTT.